This TCR beta chain appears in the sequencing data of a study of tumor-infiltrating lymphocytes in localized non-small cell lung cancer. Study-wide background: Each patient gave resected tumor and non-adjacent uninvolved lung tissue.

Looked up from germline, CDR1 is SEHNR and CDR2 is FQNEAQ (reference sequence). The CDR3 contains 15 residues. Unmatched junction bases numbered 3, after V lost 0 bases and J lost 6 bases. Assay: immunoSEQ multiplex PCR; the TCRdb copy retains only in-frame clones and omits some. The data show about 8,700 clones, approximately 84% seen once. The sample was uninvolved lung tissue not adjacent to the tumor. This TCR came from a human donor with non-small cell lung cancer. The chain carries TRBV7-9 and TRBJ1-4; 8 bases match TRBD1. The CDR3 is CASSLARGLDEKLFF. Here the CDR3 DNA reads TGTGCCAGCAGCTTAGCCAGGGGGCTAGATGAAAAACTGTTTTTT. The whole variable domain, filled in from reference TRBV7-9 and TRBJ1-4, reads DTGVSQNPRHKITKRGQNVTFRCDPISEHNRLYWYRQTLGQGPEFLTYFQNEAQLEKSRLLSDRFSAERPKGSFSTLEIQRTEQGDSAMYLCASSLARGLDEKLFFGSGTQLSVL.